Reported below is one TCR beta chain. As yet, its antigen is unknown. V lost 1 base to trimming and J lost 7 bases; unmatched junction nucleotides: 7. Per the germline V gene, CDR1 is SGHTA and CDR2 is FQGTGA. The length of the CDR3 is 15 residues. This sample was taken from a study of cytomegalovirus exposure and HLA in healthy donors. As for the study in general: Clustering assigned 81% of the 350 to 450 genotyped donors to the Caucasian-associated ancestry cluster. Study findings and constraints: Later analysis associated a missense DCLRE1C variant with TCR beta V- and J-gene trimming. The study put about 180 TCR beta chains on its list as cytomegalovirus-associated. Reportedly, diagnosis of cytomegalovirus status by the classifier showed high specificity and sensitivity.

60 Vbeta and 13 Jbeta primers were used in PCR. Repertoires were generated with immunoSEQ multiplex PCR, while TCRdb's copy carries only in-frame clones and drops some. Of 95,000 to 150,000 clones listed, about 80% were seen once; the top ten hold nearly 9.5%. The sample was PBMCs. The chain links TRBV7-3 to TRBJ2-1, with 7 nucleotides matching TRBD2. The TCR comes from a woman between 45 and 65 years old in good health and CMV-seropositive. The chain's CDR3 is CASSLSGSIGNEQFF. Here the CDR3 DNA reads TGTGCCAGCAGCTTAAGCGGGAGTATTGGTAATGAGCAGTTCTTC.